This T cell receptor (beta chain) was obtained from a study of shared clonotypes between healthy human individuals. About the research overall: Three plates were used per donor for CD4 naive, three for CD4 memory, two for CD8 naive and one for CD8 memory. Study-level points and caveats: On the whole, naive subsets had larger estimated richness than memory subsets had. Despite large depth, sorted-subset datasets appeared incompletely sequenced.

Genomic DNA per cell subset filled all wells of several immunoSEQ plates. The protocol was immunoSEQ multiplex PCR, while the TCRdb copy is restricted to in-frame clones and leaves out a portion. The profile shows roughly 2 million clones, about 95% of them singletons. With regard to this clone: What it recognizes is unknown.

The naive CD8 fraction comprised CD45RO-negative cells positively selected for CCR7 and excluded terminally differentiated effector memory CD45RA+ cells. Sequencing input: naive CD8+ T cells sorted from blood. This TCR was recovered from a young man in good health.

The CDR3 loop reads CASSLILAGGSLGELFF. The DNA of the CDR3 is TGCGCCAGCAGCTTGATACTAGCGGGAGGTTCATTGGGGGAGCTGTTTTTT. V and J are TRBV5-1 and TRBJ2-2; 12 nucleotides agree with TRBD2. The CDR3 is 17 amino acids. Per germline, CDR1 SGHRS and CDR2 YFSETQ. V dropped 1 base and J dropped 8; count of bases not matched to a gene: 9.